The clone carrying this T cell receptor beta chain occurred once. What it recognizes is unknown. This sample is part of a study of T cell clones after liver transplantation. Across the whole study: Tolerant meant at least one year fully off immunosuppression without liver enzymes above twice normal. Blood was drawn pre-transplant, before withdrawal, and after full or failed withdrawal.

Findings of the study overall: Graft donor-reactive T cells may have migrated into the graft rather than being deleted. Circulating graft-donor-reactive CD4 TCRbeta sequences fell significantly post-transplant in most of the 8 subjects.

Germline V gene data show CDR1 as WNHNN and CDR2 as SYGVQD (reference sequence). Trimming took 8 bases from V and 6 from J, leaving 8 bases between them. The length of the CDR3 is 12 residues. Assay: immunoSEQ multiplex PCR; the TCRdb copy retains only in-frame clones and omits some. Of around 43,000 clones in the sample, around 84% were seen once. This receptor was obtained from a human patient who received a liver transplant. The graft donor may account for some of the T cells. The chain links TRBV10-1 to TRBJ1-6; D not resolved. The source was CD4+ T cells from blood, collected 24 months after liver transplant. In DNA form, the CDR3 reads TGCGCCAGCCTCAGGCGTAATTCACCCCTCCACTTT. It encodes CASLRRNSPLHF.